The 14 T cell receptor beta chains below were found in one sample sequenced in a study of T cells in women clearing cervical HPV infection. Libraries were prepared by immunoSEQ multiplex PCR; TCRdb keeps only in-frame clonotypes and omits some of them. The sample data list some 30,000 clones. The sequenced material came from blood buffy coat. The source is a woman between 18 and 69 years old with a cervical HPV16 infection that either progressed to CIN3+ or cleared (not recorded which).

As regards this clone: The read comes to an end 3 residues before the CDR3 does, leaving the germline J gene to fill in the end. This chain links TRBV2 with TRBJ1-1; D is unclear. The CDR3 spans 13 residues. V was pared by 7 bases and J by 2 bases, with 11 bases between. Germline-derived CDR1 and CDR2 are SNHLY and FYNNEI. CDR3 bases read: TGTGCCAGCACATCCGAGGTAAACACTGAA. This sequence encodes CASTSEVNTE. The whole CDR3 region reads CASTSEVNTEAFF.

The sequenced part of the CDR3 DNA is TGCAGTGCTGGGAGGGGGCGGAGCACAGATACG. Translated: CSAGRGRSTDT. In full, the CDR3 is CSAGRGRSTDTQYF. The chain uses TRBV20-1 and TRBJ2-3; TRBD1 or TRBD2 may be the D gene (7 bases each). Read data end 3 residues before the CDR3 end; the end is taken from the germline J gene. With 5 bases removed from V and 0 bases from J, the gap between germline ends came to 12 bases. The CDR3 sequence is 14 residues long. Germline CDR1 and CDR2: DFQATT and SNEGSKA (reference sequence).

Turning to this clone: Sequence at one end of the junction differs from germline and may be a read error. From the germline J gene comes the end of the CDR3, since the read stops 3 residues before it. V is TRBV4-2 and J is TRBJ1-2; possible D gene TRBD1, 6 bases. CDR3 length: 14 residues. The germline CDR1 and CDR2 sequences are LGHNA and YNFKEQ. The CDR3 bases that were read are TGCGCCAGCAGCCAACCGGGACATTCCTATGGC. Its translation is CASSQPGHSYG. The entire CDR3 sequence reads CASSQPGHSYGYTF.

CDR3 residues: CASSSHRGLTEAFF. The part of the CDR3 DNA that was read is TGTGCCAGCAGTTCCCACAGGGGGCTCACTGAA. The chain couples TRBV27 to TRBJ1-1, with TRBD1 matching 9 bases. Sequencing ends 3 residues short of the CDR3 end; the germline J gene provides the rest. The germline V gene encodes CDR1 MNHEY and CDR2 SMNVEV (reference sequence). V lost 4 bases and J lost 4; bases outside the gene matches: 4. This CDR3 has 14 residues.

Comment on this clone: The read stops 3 residues short of the end of the CDR3; the missing end is completed from the germline J gene. J is TRBJ2-7 and V is TRBV29-1; 9 nucleotides match TRBD1. The CDR3 is 13 residues long. V lost 3 bases and J lost 4; bases outside the gene matches: 4. Germline-derived CDR1 and CDR2 are SQVTM and ANQGSEA. The CDR3 is CSVEGQGRYEQYF. CDR3 bases read: TGCAGCGTTGAGGGACAGGGCCGATACGAG.

On this clone itself: The read ends 3 residues shy of where the CDR3 ends; the end is completed using the germline J gene. The chain is built from TRBV2 and TRBJ2-3; 13 positions agree with TRBD2. Germline V CDR1 and CDR2: SNHLY, FYNNEI. The CDR3 is made up of 16 amino acids. J gave up 3 bases and V 5 bases, and 5 bases lay outside the gene matches. The CDR3 bases that were read are TGTGCCAGCAGTACCGGGACTAGCGGGGTGACAGATACG. This sequence encodes CASSTGTSGVTDT. The full CDR3 is CASSTGTSGVTDTQYF.

As concerns this clone: Read coverage stops 3 residues before the CDR3 terminus; the germline J gene supplies the remainder. The chain has TRBV6-2 or TRBV6-3 and TRBJ1-2; the D gene is possibly TRBD1 (5 bases). The CDR3 runs to 16 residues. Per the germline V gene, CDR1 is MNHEY and CDR2 is SVGEGT. Partial CDR3 DNA: TGTGCCATCTCGACGTCCCTAGGGGTCCTCTCCTACGAC. It codes for CAISTSLGVLSYD. The complete CDR3 reads CAISTSLGVLSYDYTF.

As for this clone: The CDR3 is cut off 3 residues early in the read; its end comes from the germline J gene. The rearrangement links TRBV7-3 to TRBJ2-1; 8 positions match TRBD1. This CDR3 is built from 13 residues. The germline V gene has CDR1 SGHTA and CDR2 FQGTGA. V lost 6 bases to trimming and J lost 5 bases; unmatched junction nucleotides: 3. CDR3 DNA, as far as it was read: TGTGCCAGCAGGGGACAGGCTGACAATGAG. Protein: CASRGQADNE. The CDR3, in full, reads CASRGQADNEQFF.

A word on this clone: Coverage ceases 3 residues before the CDR3 finishes, and the germline J gene fills in the end. The gene calls are TRBV19 and TRBJ1-1; no reliable D call. V dropped 3 bases and J dropped 3 bases, with 14 bases sitting between them. CDR3 length: 15 residues. Germline CDR1 is LNHDA and CDR2 is SQIVND (reference sequence). The CDR3 loop reads CASSITRVRDTEAFF. The CDR3 bases that were read are TGTGCCAGTAGTATCACTAGGGTGAGAGACACTGAA.

As concerns this clone: The sequenced fragment ends 3 residues before the CDR3 boundary, so the rest is inferred from the germline J gene. The chain employs TRBV14 and TRBJ1-1; no firm D call. V lost 1 base and J lost 3, with 6 bases in between. The CDR3 sequence is 13 residues long. Germline loops: CDR1 SGHDN, CDR2 FVKESK. The DNA read from the CDR3 is TGTGCCAGCAGCCAAGGCGGGTACACTGAA. The encoded protein is CASSQGGYTE. The complete CDR3 sequence is CASSQGGYTEAFF.

As for this clone: Coverage ceases 3 residues before the CDR3 finishes, and the germline J gene fills in the end. The V call is TRBV30, the J call TRBJ1-5, with D perhaps TRBD1 (5 bases). This CDR3 contains 15 residues. The germline CDR1 and CDR2 sequences are GTSNPN and SVGIG (reference sequence). V lost 0 bases and J lost 0, with 9 bases in between. The part of the CDR3 DNA that was read is TGTGCCTGGAGTGTGGGACTGAATAGCAATCAGCCC. Translated, it gives CAWSVGLNSNQP. The full CDR3 is CAWSVGLNSNQPQHF.

In regard to this clone: The observed sequence ends 3 residues before the CDR3 terminus, with the missing tail filled in from the germline J gene. V usage is TRBV18 and J usage is TRBJ2-3; maybe TRBD2 (5 bases). Germline V gene sequence: CDR1 KGHSH, CDR2 LQKENI. CDR3 length: 11 residues. The CDR3 DNA, read in part, is TGTGCCAGCTCACCCGGGGAGACG. It yields the protein CASSPGET. The full CDR3 is CASSPGETQYF.

This CDR3 reads CASSATGGYNEQFF. The covered CDR3 bases are TGCGCCAGCAGCGCGACAGGGGGCTACAATGAG. The rearrangement joins TRBV5-1 to TRBJ2-1; TRBD1 aligns across 9 bases. The sequenced fragment ends 3 residues before the CDR3 boundary, so the rest is inferred from the germline J gene. CDR1 is SGHRS, CDR2 YFSETQ, per germline. This CDR3 is 14 amino acids long. J lost 3 bases, V lost 4 bases, and 2 bases had no gene match.

Of note for this clone: The CDR3 end falls 3 residues outside the read, so it is completed with the germline J gene. V gene TRBV5-6 combines with J gene TRBJ1-2, with D perhaps TRBD1 (5 bases). Germline V gene data show CDR1 as SGHDT and CDR2 as YYEEEE. There are 14 residues in the CDR3. CDR3 bases read: TGTGCCAGCACCCTCAGGGTAGGGTTGGGGGGC. This translates into CASTLRVGLGG. The whole CDR3 sequence is CASTLRVGLGGYTF.